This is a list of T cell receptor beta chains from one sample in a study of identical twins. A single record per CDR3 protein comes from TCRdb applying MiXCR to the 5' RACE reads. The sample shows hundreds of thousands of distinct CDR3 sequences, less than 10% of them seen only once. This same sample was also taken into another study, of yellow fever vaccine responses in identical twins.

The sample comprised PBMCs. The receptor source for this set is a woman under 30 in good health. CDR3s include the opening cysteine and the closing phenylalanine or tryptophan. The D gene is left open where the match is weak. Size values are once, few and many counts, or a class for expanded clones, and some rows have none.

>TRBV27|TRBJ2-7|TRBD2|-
TGTGCCAGCAGTTCAGTACGACTAGCGGGGTACGAGCAGTACTTC
CASSSVRLAGYEQYF
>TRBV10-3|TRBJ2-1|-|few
TGTGCCATCAGTGACGAGACACATGAGCAGTTCTTC
CAISDETHEQFF
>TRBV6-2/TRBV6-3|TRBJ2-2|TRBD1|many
TGTGCCAGCAGTGAAGGGACAGCGAACACCGGGGAGCTGTTTTTT
CASSEGTANTGELFF
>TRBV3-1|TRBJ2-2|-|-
TGTGCCAGCAGCCTCGGGACTCAAAACACCGGGGAGCTGTTTTTT
CASSLGTQNTGELFF
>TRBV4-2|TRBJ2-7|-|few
TGTGCCAGCAGCCAAGAGCTCTTGCGTCCCCCCGGCGAGCAGTACTTC
CASSQELLRPPGEQYF
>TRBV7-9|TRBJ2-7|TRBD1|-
TGTGCCAGCAGCTCCGGGACAGAGGGGACCTACGAGCAGTACTTC
CASSSGTEGTYEQYF
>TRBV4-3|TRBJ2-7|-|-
TGCGCCAGCAGCCAAGATTTATCCGGTTCCTACGAGCAGTACTTC
CASSQDLSGSYEQYF
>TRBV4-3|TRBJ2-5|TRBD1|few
TGCGCCAGCAGCCAAGTGTTCGGCGCCGGACAGGGGGCACGGGAGACCCAGTACTTC
CASSQVFGAGQGARETQYF
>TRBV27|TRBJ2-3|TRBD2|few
TGTGCCAGCCACACTCTAGCGGACAACACAGATACGCAGTATTTT
CASHTLADNTDTQYF
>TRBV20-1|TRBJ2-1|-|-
TGCAGTGCTAGAGGCCGGGACTGGAAGGGCAATGAGCAGTTCTTC
CSARGRDWKGNEQFF
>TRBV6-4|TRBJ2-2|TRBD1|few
TGTGCCAGCAGTGCTGGACAGGGGGCGCCAAGGGAGCTGTTTTTT
CASSAGQGAPRELFF
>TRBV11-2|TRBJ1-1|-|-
TGTGCCAGCAGCTTAGTGGCAGGGGATCAGACTGAAGCTTTCTTT
CASSLVAGDQTEAFF
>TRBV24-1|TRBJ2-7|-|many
TGTGCCACCAGTAAGGCAGGGCGGAACGAGCAGTACTTC
CATSKAGRNEQYF
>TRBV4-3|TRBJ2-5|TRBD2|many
TGCGCCAGCAGCCAGTATCTAGCGGGATGGGAGGAGACCCAGTACTTC
CASSQYLAGWEETQYF
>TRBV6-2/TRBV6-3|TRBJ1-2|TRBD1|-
TGTGCCAGCACCCTGGACAGGGGGTTCGATGGCTACACCTTC
CASTLDRGFDGYTF
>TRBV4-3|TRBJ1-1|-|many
TGCGCCAGCAGCCAAGATGGGAGTAACACTGAAGCTTTCTTT
CASSQDGSNTEAFF
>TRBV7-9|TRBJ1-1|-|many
TGTGCCAGCAGCCCCTCAGTGAACACTGAAGCTTTCTTT
CASSPSVNTEAFF
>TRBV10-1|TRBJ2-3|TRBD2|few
TGCGCCAGCAGTGAGTCGACTAGCGGAACCCCTCCTATGGGAGGAGATACGCAGTATTTT
CASSESTSGTPPMGGDTQYF
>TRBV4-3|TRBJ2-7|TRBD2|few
TGCGCCAGCAGCCAAGACCGAGCTAGCGGGTACGAGCAGTACTTC
CASSQDRASGYEQYF
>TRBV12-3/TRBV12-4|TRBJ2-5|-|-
TGTGCCAGCAGTTTATTGGCCCCGAGCATAGAGACCCAGTACTTC
CASSLLAPSIETQYF
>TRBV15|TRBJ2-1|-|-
TGTGCCACCAGCCAACGCCTAGGTAATCGGTCCTACAATGAGCAGTTCTTC
CATSQRLGNRSYNEQFF
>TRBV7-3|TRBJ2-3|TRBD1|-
TGTGCCAGCAGCTTAAGAACGACAGGGGACGCAGATACGCAGTATTTT
CASSLRTTGDADTQYF
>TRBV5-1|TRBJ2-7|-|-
TGCGCCAGCAGCTTACGGCCCTCAGCCTACGAGCAGTACTTC
CASSLRPSAYEQYF
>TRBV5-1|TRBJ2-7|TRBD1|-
TGCGCTAGCAGCGGGACAGGGCCGGAGGAGCAGTACTTC
CASSGTGPEEQYF
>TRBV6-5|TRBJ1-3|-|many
TGTGCCAGCAGTTACGACGGAACCCGAAACACCATATATTTT
CASSYDGTRNTIYF
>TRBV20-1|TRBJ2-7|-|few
TGCAGTGCTGGTGGAACCTACGAGCAGTACTTC
CSAGGTYEQYF
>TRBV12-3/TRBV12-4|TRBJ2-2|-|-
TGTGCCAGCAGGAGGGCCGGGGGCGGGGAGCTGTTTTTT
CASRRAGGGELFF
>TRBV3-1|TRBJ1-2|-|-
TGTGCCAGCAGCCAAGATCAAGTAACACCACCCACCTTC
CASSQDQVTPPTF
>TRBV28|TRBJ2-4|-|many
TGTGCCAGCACATACGGGACAGCCAAAAACATTCAGTACTTC
CASTYGTAKNIQYF